One and the same sample provided the 16 T cell receptor beta chains below, sequenced in a study of shared clonotypes between healthy human individuals. Produced via immunoSEQ multiplex PCR; TCRdb's table is partial and in-frame only. Among around 200,000 clones listed, 90% to 95% were seen once. Sequencing used naive CD4+ T cells sorted from blood. Subset: CD45RA+ positively selected. The receptors were sampled from a woman aged 25 to 45 in good health.

This clone was counted a single time. CDR3 sequence (DNA): TGTGCCAGCAGTGGACAGAGCAGCAATCAGCCCCAGCATTTT. Translation: CASSGQSSNQPQHF. The chain couples TRBV2 to TRBJ1-5; tentatively, D is TRBD1 (5 bases). The CDR3 has 14 residues. Trimming took off 4 bases at V and 1 base at J, with 8 bases between the two ends. Per the germline V gene, CDR1 is SNHLY and CDR2 is FYNNEI. Combining the CDR3 with reference TRBV2 and TRBJ1-5 gives the whole variable domain EPEVTQTPSHQVTQMGQEVILRCVPISNHLYFYWYRQILGQKVEFLVSFYNNEISEKSEIFDDQFSVERPDGSNFTLKIRSTKLEDSAMYFCASSGQSSNQPQHFGDGTRLSIL.

The chain recombines TRBV9 with TRBJ2-4; TRBD1 aligns across 9 bases. Germline CDR1 and CDR2: SGDLS and YYNGEE. This CDR3 is built from 15 residues. The V segment lost 5 bases and the J segment 4 bases; nucleotides outside the gene matches: 7. CDR3 amino acids: CASRRQGEGKNIQYF. For the CDR3, the DNA is TGTGCCAGCAGACGACAGGGGGAGGGAAAAAACATTCAGTACTTC.

The chain recombines TRBV9 with TRBJ2-5; D is perhaps TRBD2 (6 bases). The germline CDR1 and CDR2 sequences are SGDLS and YYNGEE. The CDR3 totals 15 residues. V was pared by 0 bases and J by 4 bases, with 13 bases between. CDR3 bases: TGTGCCAGCAGCGTAGCTGGGGGGATCCGAGAGACCCAGTACTTC. Translation: CASSVAGGIRETQYF.

The chain recombines TRBV11-3 with TRBJ2-7, with unresolved D. This CDR3 is 13 amino acids long. Trimming left V 1 base short and J 1 base short, with 5 bases between. The germline gives CDR1 SGHNT, CDR2 YENEEA. The CDR3 reads CASSLGRSYEQYF. The CDR3 bases are TGTGCCAGCAGCTTAGGCCGGTCCTACGAGCAGTACTTC.

The CDR3 is CATSSVRTETNYGYTF. The CDR3 region has the DNA TGTGCCACCAGCAGTGTCAGGACGGAGACTAACTATGGCTACACCTTC. V usage is TRBV15 and J usage is TRBJ1-2; D unclear. With 3 bases removed from V and 0 bases from J, the gap between germline ends came to 14 bases. The CDR3 sequence is 16 residues long. Germline V gene sequence: CDR1 LNHNV, CDR2 YYDKDF (reference sequence).

The chain uses TRBV27 and TRBJ1-1; D may be TRBD1 (6 bases). Germline V lookup: CDR1 MNHEY, CDR2 SMNVEV (reference sequence). The V end was cut by 8 bases, the J end by 5 bases, with 9 bases between. This CDR3 is 11 amino acids long. CDR3 protein: CASVTGTEAFF. The CDR3 nucleotides read TGTGCCAGCGTGACAGGAACTGAAGCTTTCTTT.

This rearrangement joins TRBV19 to TRBJ1-5; D call uncertain. Germline CDR1 LNHDA, CDR2 SQIVND (reference sequence). Between the trimmed V and J ends, which lost 5 bases and 4 bases, there was a span of 6 bases. There are 12 residues in the CDR3. This CDR3 reads CASSARNQPQHF. The DNA of the CDR3 is TGTGCCAGTAGTGCCAGGAATCAGCCCCAGCATTTT.

The chain carries TRBV7-9 and TRBJ1-6, with D possibly TRBD1 on 5 matching bases. Trimming took off 5 bases at V and 7 bases at J, with 12 bases between the two ends. Germline V gene lookup returns CDR1 SEHNR and CDR2 FQNEAQ (reference sequence). The CDR3 totals 14 residues. CDR3 in amino acids: CASSPTDQNSPLHF. In nucleotides, the CDR3 is TGTGCCAGCAGCCCGACAGACCAAAATTCACCCCTCCACTTT.

V gene TRBV19 combines with J gene TRBJ2-4; D is possibly TRBD1 or TRBD2 (5 bases each). CDR1 LNHDA and CDR2 SQIVND come from the germline V gene (reference sequence). The CDR3 contains 17 residues. The ends were cut back, 5 bases at V and 2 bases at J, with 19 bases in the middle. The CDR3 region has the DNA TGTGCCAGTAGTTACGGTGAGGGGCAGGTAACCAAAAACATTCAGTACTTC. Amino acids: CASSYGEGQVTKNIQYF.

This clone appeared a few times. This chain connects TRBV4-1 to TRBJ1-5, with D tentatively TRBD1 (5 bases). Trimming took off 9 bases at V and 0 bases at J, with 15 bases between the two ends. The CDR3 length is 15 residues. CDR1 and CDR2 from the germline V gene are MGHRA and YSYEKL. The CDR3 DNA sequence: TGCGCCAGTTCCGAGCAGGGATTTAGCAATCAGCCCCAGCATTTT. Protein sequence: CASSEQGFSNQPQHF.

In regard to this clone: Other DNA sequences in this specimen translate into the identical CDR3. The chain is built from TRBV5-1 and TRBJ1-2, with 7 positions matching TRBD1. Per the germline V gene, CDR1 is SGHRS and CDR2 is YFSETQ. The CDR3 is 13 amino acids. V lost 4 bases to trimming and J lost 3 bases; unmatched junction nucleotides: 3. CDR3 coding DNA: TGCGCCAGCAGCCCTGACAGGGACTATGGCTACACCTTC. Translating it yields CASSPDRDYGYTF.

V usage is TRBV28 and J usage is TRBJ2-7; D possibly corresponds to TRBD2 (5 bases). Per germline, CDR1 MDHEN and CDR2 SYDVKM. This CDR3 has 15 amino acids. Trimming removed 3 bases at V and 0 bases at J, with 12 bases between. In nucleotides, the CDR3 is TGTGCCAGCAGTTTTATGAGGGCTGACTCCTACGAGCAGTACTTC. This translates into CASSFMRADSYEQYF.

J is TRBJ2-3 and V is TRBV28; TRBD2 matches 7 bases. V was pared by 5 bases and J by 4 bases, with 9 bases of the junction left unmatched. CDR1 is MDHEN and CDR2 is SYDVKM in the germline V gene. The length of the CDR3 is 15 residues. CDR3 DNA sequence: TGTGCCAGCAGTCGGAGGGCGGGAGATTCAGATACGCAGTATTTT. Amino acid sequence: CASSRRAGDSDTQYF.

This sequence joins TRBV28 and TRBJ2-5; perhaps TRBD1 as D (5 bases). The J call may be mistaken, given a closer DNA end match to TRBJ2-7. The CDR3 has 13 amino acids. Germline V gene data show CDR1 as MDHEN and CDR2 as SYDVKM. CDR3 bases: TGTGCCAGCAATCAGGGTAGCTCCTACGAGCAGTACTTC. Protein product: CASNQGSSYEQYF.

The chain employs TRBV29-1 and TRBJ1-4; D perhaps matches TRBD1 (5 bases). The V gene lost 7 bases and the J gene lost 3 bases, with 12 bases spanning the gap. Germline CDR1 reads SQVTM; CDR2 reads ANQGSEA. The CDR3 has 13 amino acids. CDR3 region: CSARRGANEKLFF. For the CDR3, the DNA is TGCAGCGCCCGAAGGGGAGCTAATGAAAAACTGTTTTTT.

The J gene is TRBJ1-2, the V gene TRBV28; possibly TRBD1 for D (6 bases). CDR3 length: 12 residues. Trimming cost V 7 bases and J 8 bases, with 14 bases left between them. The germline V gene has CDR1 MDHEN and CDR2 SYDVKM. CDR3 amino acids: CASTLHQGGYTF. The CDR3 DNA is TGTGCCAGCACCCTCCATCAGGGGGGCTACACCTTC.